A selection of T cell receptor beta chains follows, all from one sample in a study of CD8 T cells in Susac syndrome. TCRdb reprocessed the immunoSEQ multiplex PCR reads with MiXCR, giving one entry per CDR3 protein. The sample contains hundreds of thousands of distinct CDR3 sequences, 96% of which appear only once. Sequences were obtained from CD4+ T cells from PBMCs. These receptors were taken from a human donor with Susac syndrome. The CDR3 runs from the conserved cysteine through the conserved F or W. Fields, in order: J gene, clone size, V gene, D gene, CDR3 DNA, CDR3 protein. The D gene is left open where the match is weak. Clone size is stated in some rows and not others, as once, few, many or a class when expanded.

j_call: TRBJ2-7
clone_size: -
v_call: TRBV30
d_call: -
cdr3_nt: TGTGCCGGCCACAAGCGGTACTACGAGCAGTACTTC
cdr3_aa: CAGHKRYYEQYF

j_call: TRBJ1-5
clone_size: -
v_call: TRBV30
d_call: -
cdr3_nt: TGTGCCTGGAGTAGGGGGGATCAGCCCCAGCATTTT
cdr3_aa: CAWSRGDQPQHF

j_call: TRBJ2-4
clone_size: -
v_call: TRBV7-9
d_call: -
cdr3_nt: TGTGCCAGCAGCTTTTTCGTAGGAGGAGGAGCCAAAAACATTCAGTACTTC
cdr3_aa: CASSFFVGGGAKNIQYF

j_call: TRBJ1-1
clone_size: -
v_call: TRBV6-5
d_call: TRBD1
cdr3_nt: TGTGCCAGCAGGGCGACAGGGGTTCGAGAAGCTTTCTTT
cdr3_aa: CASRATGVREAFF

j_call: TRBJ1-1
clone_size: few
v_call: TRBV30
d_call: -
cdr3_nt: TGTGCCTGGAGGCCGGGCTTGAACACTGAAGCTTTCTTT
cdr3_aa: CAWRPGLNTEAFF

j_call: TRBJ2-1
clone_size: -
v_call: TRBV20-1
d_call: -
cdr3_nt: TGCAGTGGGAAGTATCCCGGTCGCTCCTACAATGAGCAGTTCTTC
cdr3_aa: CSGKYPGRSYNEQFF

j_call: TRBJ1-1
clone_size: -
v_call: TRBV3-1
d_call: -
cdr3_nt: TGTGCCAGCACCTCCAACGGGGGAACTGAAGCTTTCTTT
cdr3_aa: CASTSNGGTEAFF

j_call: TRBJ2-4
clone_size: -
v_call: TRBV29-1
d_call: -
cdr3_nt: TGCAGCGTTGAAGTGGGGGATGGCAAAAACATTCAGTACTTC
cdr3_aa: CSVEVGDGKNIQYF

j_call: TRBJ1-5
clone_size: -
v_call: TRBV20-1
d_call: TRBD1
cdr3_nt: TGCAGTGCTAGAAGGGGTCAAGGACAGGGGGCTGGTCAGCCCCAGCATTTT
cdr3_aa: CSARRGQGQGAGQPQHF

j_call: TRBJ1-1
clone_size: -
v_call: TRBV5-1
d_call: -
cdr3_nt: TGCGCCAGCCGAGACACGAACACTGAAGCTTTCTTT
cdr3_aa: CASRDTNTEAFF

j_call: TRBJ2-7
clone_size: -
v_call: TRBV6-1
d_call: TRBD2
cdr3_nt: TGTGCCAGCAGTGAAGCCCAAGCGGGAGTGTTCCCCTACGAGCAGTACTTC
cdr3_aa: CASSEAQAGVFPYEQYF

j_call: TRBJ1-5
clone_size: few
v_call: TRBV9
d_call: -
cdr3_nt: TGTGCCAGCAGCGTCGGACAGATCAATCAGCCCCAGCATTTT
cdr3_aa: CASSVGQINQPQHF

j_call: TRBJ2-5
clone_size: -
v_call: TRBV7-3
d_call: -
cdr3_nt: TGTGCCGGCGGCGGGCCGGGCGTGGGGCAAGAGACCCAGTACTTC
cdr3_aa: CAGGGPGVGQETQYF

j_call: TRBJ2-7
clone_size: -
v_call: TRBV7-9
d_call: TRBD1
cdr3_nt: TGTGCCAGCAGCTTCCAGGACAGGGGAAGAGACGAGCAGTACTTC
cdr3_aa: CASSFQDRGRDEQYF

j_call: TRBJ2-7
clone_size: -
v_call: TRBV20-1
d_call: -
cdr3_nt: TGCAGTGCTAGAGTTCAGAACTCCTACGAGCAGTACTTC
cdr3_aa: CSARVQNSYEQYF

j_call: TRBJ1-5
clone_size: -
v_call: TRBV20-1
d_call: TRBD1
cdr3_nt: TGCAGTGCCCTCGGACAGGGAGGCTGGGATCGTCAGCCCCAGCATTTT
cdr3_aa: CSALGQGGWDRQPQHF

j_call: TRBJ1-1
clone_size: -
v_call: TRBV30
d_call: -
cdr3_nt: TGTGCCTGGAGAACGGAGAACACTGAAGCTTTCTTT
cdr3_aa: CAWRTENTEAFF

j_call: TRBJ2-7
clone_size: -
v_call: TRBV5-1
d_call: -
cdr3_nt: TGCGCCAGCAGCATACAGGGCTACGAGCAGTACTTC
cdr3_aa: CASSIQGYEQYF

j_call: TRBJ2-7
clone_size: -
v_call: TRBV20-1
d_call: -
cdr3_nt: TGCAGTGCCCAACCAGGAGGCTCAGTCGAGCAGTACTTC
cdr3_aa: CSAQPGGSVEQYF

j_call: TRBJ2-2
clone_size: -
v_call: TRBV6-5
d_call: -
cdr3_nt: TGTGCCAGTGAGCCATATCACACCGGGGAGCTGTTTTTT
cdr3_aa: CASEPYHTGELFF

j_call: TRBJ2-2
clone_size: -
v_call: TRBV6-6
d_call: TRBD1
cdr3_nt: TGTGCCAGCAGACAAGCCGGACAGGGTCTGTCCGGGGAGCTGTTTTTT
cdr3_aa: CASRQAGQGLSGELFF

j_call: TRBJ1-5
clone_size: -
v_call: TRBV19
d_call: -
cdr3_nt: TGTGCCAGTAGTATATCCCCGGATTATCAGCCCCAGCATTTT
cdr3_aa: CASSISPDYQPQHF

j_call: TRBJ2-2
clone_size: -
v_call: TRBV29-1
d_call: -
cdr3_nt: TGCAGCGTTGCCCCTTCCCAGGGGGGAAGAAGGTGGAACACCGGGGAGCTGTTTTTT
cdr3_aa: CSVAPSQGGRRWNTGELFF

j_call: TRBJ2-7
clone_size: once
v_call: TRBV3-1
d_call: TRBD2
cdr3_nt: TGTGCCAGCAGCCAAGATTCGGCGGGAGGAAAATACGAGCAGTACTTC
cdr3_aa: CASSQDSAGGKYEQYF

j_call: TRBJ2-5
clone_size: -
v_call: TRBV5-1
d_call: -
cdr3_nt: TGCGCCAGCAGCTTGGGACTATTACAAGAGACCCAGTACTTC
cdr3_aa: CASSLGLLQETQYF

j_call: TRBJ2-2
clone_size: -
v_call: TRBV6-6
d_call: -
cdr3_nt: TGTGCCAGCAGTTATGCCACCGGGGAGCTGTTTTTT
cdr3_aa: CASSYATGELFF

j_call: TRBJ2-3
clone_size: -
v_call: TRBV5-1
d_call: TRBD2
cdr3_nt: TGCGCCAGCAGCTCGGGACTAGTCAAGGATACGCAGTATTTT
cdr3_aa: CASSSGLVKDTQYF

j_call: TRBJ1-1
clone_size: -
v_call: TRBV3-1
d_call: -
cdr3_nt: TGTGCCAGCAGCCAGGGGGGCGTCACTGAAGCTTTCTTT
cdr3_aa: CASSQGGVTEAFF

j_call: TRBJ1-1
clone_size: -
v_call: TRBV5-1
d_call: TRBD1
cdr3_nt: TGCGCCAGCAGCCCCGGACAGGCTGAAGCTTTCTTT
cdr3_aa: CASSPGQAEAFF

j_call: TRBJ1-1
clone_size: once
v_call: TRBV7-9
d_call: -
cdr3_nt: TGTGCCAGCAGCTTAGGACACAAGAACACTGAAGCTTTCTTT
cdr3_aa: CASSLGHKNTEAFF

j_call: TRBJ1-1
clone_size: -
v_call: TRBV28
d_call: TRBD1
cdr3_nt: TGTGCCAGCAGGGGTACCGGGACAGGCGATACTGAAGCTTTCTTT
cdr3_aa: CASRGTGTGDTEAFF

j_call: TRBJ1-1
clone_size: -
v_call: TRBV21-1
d_call: -
cdr3_nt: TGTGCCAGCAGCAAAGCGGGACAGGGCCCGTTTGGCACTGAAGCTTTCTTT
cdr3_aa: CASSKAGQGPFGTEAFF

j_call: TRBJ2-7
clone_size: -
v_call: TRBV5-1
d_call: TRBD1
cdr3_nt: TGCGCCAGCAGCCTAGGACAGGAAGGAGACGAGCAGTACTTC
cdr3_aa: CASSLGQEGDEQYF